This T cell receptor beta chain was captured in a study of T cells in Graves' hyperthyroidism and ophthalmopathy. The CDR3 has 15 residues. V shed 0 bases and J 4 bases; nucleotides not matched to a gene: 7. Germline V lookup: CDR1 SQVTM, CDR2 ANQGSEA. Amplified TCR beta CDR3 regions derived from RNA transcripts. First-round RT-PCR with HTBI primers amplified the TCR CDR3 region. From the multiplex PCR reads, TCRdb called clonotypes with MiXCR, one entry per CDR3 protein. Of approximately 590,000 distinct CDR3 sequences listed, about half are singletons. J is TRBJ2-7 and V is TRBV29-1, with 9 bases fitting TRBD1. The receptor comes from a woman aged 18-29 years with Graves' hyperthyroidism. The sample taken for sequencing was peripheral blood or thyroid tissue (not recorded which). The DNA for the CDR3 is TGCAGCGTTGAAGATTGGACAGGGGATGGGTACGAGCAGTACTTC. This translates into CSVEDWTGDGYEQYF.